What follows are 30 T cell receptor beta chains derived from one specimen sequenced in a study of graft-versus-host responses after intestinal transplantation. Profiled with immunoSEQ multiplex PCR; TCRdb holds only in-frame clones, not every one. The sample has about 15,000 clones, 30% to 35% seen once. This specimen consisted of alloreactive CD4+ T cells from a mixed lymphocyte reaction culture, obtained before intestinal transplant. Specified subset: CFSE-low proliferating T cells sorted from approximately 6-day pre-transplant mixed lymphocyte reaction (GvH or HvG direction). All receptors derive from a human patient who received an intestinal transplant.

On this clone itself: A far larger clone is just one base off, so this is likely a read error. This chain joins TRBV2 and TRBJ2-5; D is ambiguous. Germline V gene sequence: CDR1 SNHLY, CDR2 FYNNEI. This CDR3 is built from 10 residues. The CDR3 sequence is CVSSAETQYF. The DNA of the CDR3 is TGTGTCAGCAGTGCGGAGACCCAGTACTTC.

This chain connects TRBV11-3 to TRBJ2-1; D gene ambiguous. There are 14 residues in the CDR3. Germline V gene sequence: CDR1 SGHNT, CDR2 YENEEA. Trimming pared 1 base from V and 5 bases from J, leaving 9 bases between. As DNA, the CDR3 is TGTGCCAGCAGCTTAGTTGGGCTCCACAATGAGCAGTTCTTC. Translating it yields CASSLVGLHNEQFF.

This clone was counted a few times. The chain recombines TRBV5-4 with TRBJ2-2; D unclear. V lost 6 bases and J lost 5, with 8 bases in between. Germline V gene data show CDR1 as SGHNT and CDR2 as YYREEE (reference sequence). This CDR3 has 12 residues. Here the CDR3 DNA reads TGTGCCAGCATCGCTGTAACCGGGGAGCTGTTTTTT. Translation gives CASIAVTGELFF.

Only one count was recorded for this clone. CDR3 DNA: TGTGCCAGCAGCCCAAAAGGCGTTGGTCCGGGACAGGGGGGTTCACCCCTCCACTTT. It specifies CASSPKGVGPGQGGSPLHF. The chain joins TRBV7-5 to TRBJ1-6; the table assigns TRBD1, which was not confirmed against the DNA. TRBV7-5 is a known pseudogene. The CDR3 is 19 amino acids.

On this clone: One end of the junction fails to match germline, which may point to a read error. Other DNA sequences in this specimen translate into the identical CDR3. This chain connects TRBV9 to TRBJ1-6; TRBD1 matches 8 bases. This CDR3 region has 16 residues. The V gene's germline CDR1 is SGDLS and CDR2 YYNGEE. The CDR3 loop is CASSDPGTGSNSPLHF. For the CDR3, the DNA is TGCGCCAGCAGCGACCCCGGGACAGGCTCAAATTCACCCCTCCACTTT.

The chain has TRBV2 and TRBJ2-7, with unresolved D. The CDR3 has 11 amino acids. V was pared by 4 bases and J by 2 bases, with 3 bases between. Germline V gene sequence: CDR1 SNHLY, CDR2 FYNNEI. The CDR3 DNA sequence: TGTGCCAGCAGTGTCCCCTACGAGCAGTACTTC. As protein: CASSVPYEQYF. Filled out from reference TRBV2 and TRBJ2-7, the complete variable domain reads EPEVTQTPSHQVTQMGQEVILRCVPISNHLYFYWYRQILGQKVEFLVSFYNNEISEKSEIFDDQFSVERPDGSNFTLKIRSTKLEDSAMYFCASSVPYEQYFGPGTRLTVT.

The gene calls are TRBV6-5 and TRBJ1-2; the match to TRBD1 covers 8 bases. J gave up 6 bases and V 8 bases, and 5 bases lay outside the gene matches. From germline, CDR1 is MNHEY and CDR2 SVGAGI. The CDR3 runs 12 residues. For the CDR3, the DNA is TGTGCCAGCGCAGGGGGCGCCGATGGCTACACCTTC. Translation gives CASAGGADGYTF.

This clone was observed a few times. The rearrangement links TRBV18 to TRBJ2-5; D is unresolved. Germline V gene lookup returns CDR1 KGHSH and CDR2 LQKENI. Between the trimmed V and J ends, which lost 1 base and 2 bases, there was a span of 2 bases. The CDR3 contains 12 residues. Here the CDR3 DNA reads TGTGCCAGCTCACCACAGCAAGAGACCCAGTACTTC. Its translation is CASSPQQETQYF. Full variable domain (rest looked up from reference TRBV18 and TRBJ2-5): NAGVMQNPRHLVRRRGQEARLRCSPMKGHSHVYWYRQLPEEGLKFMVYLQKENIIDESGMPKERFSAEFPKEGPSILRIQQVVRGDSAAYFCASSPQQETQYFGPGTRLLVL.

The chain links TRBV18 to TRBJ2-6; D unclear. The CDR3 is 20 residues long. Looked up from germline, CDR1 is KGHSH and CDR2 is LQKENI. Trimming pared 2 bases from V and 0 bases from J, leaving 20 bases between. The CDR3 bases are TGTGCCAGCTCACCAATTGGGCAGTGGTCTATTGCCTCTGGGGCCAACGTCCTGACTTTC. It yields the protein CASSPIGQWSIASGANVLTF.

With respect to this clone: A read error is the likely source, as a far larger clone sits one nucleotide away. The chain links TRBV5-1 to TRBJ2-3, with 7 bases matching TRBD2. The CDR3 contains 12 residues. Per the germline V gene, CDR1 is SGHRS and CDR2 is YFSETQ. The junction had 3 bases not matched to a gene; V was cut back by 0 bases and J by 11 bases. CDR3 sequence: CASSLGLAEQYF. CDR3 nucleotides: TGCGCCAGCAGCTTGGGTCTAGCGGAGCAGTATTTT.

The chain links TRBV5-6 to TRBJ2-4, with TRBD1 as a possible D gene (6 bases). V was clipped by 0 bases and J by 0 bases, with 7 bases between them. From germline, CDR1 is SGHDT and CDR2 YYEEEE. The CDR3 sequence is 15 residues long. The CDR3 nucleotides are TGTGCCAGCAGCTTGGCAGGGGTAGCCAAAAACATTCAGTACTTC. The encoded protein is CASSLAGVAKNIQYF.

The chain carries TRBV5-1 and TRBJ1-1; D uncertain. Germline V gene lookup returns CDR1 SGHRS and CDR2 YFSETQ. Trimming took off 3 bases at V and 3 bases at J, with 12 bases between the two ends. The CDR3 consists of 14 residues. This chain's CDR3 is CASSSVLGDTEAFF. The CDR3 DNA sequence: TGCGCCAGCAGCTCAGTTTTAGGAGACACTGAAGCTTTCTTT. The full variable domain, rest sourced from reference TRBV5-1 and TRBJ1-1, is KAGVTQTPRYLIKTRGQQVTLSCSPISGHRSVSWYQQTPGQGLQFLFEYFSETQRNKGNFPGRFSGRQFSNSRSEMNVSTLELGDSALYLCASSSVLGDTEAFFGQGTRLTVV.

The gene calls are TRBV6-5 and TRBJ2-7; D unresolved. This CDR3 is 15 amino acids long. The ends were cut back, 6 bases at V and 0 bases at J, with 15 bases in the middle. Germline CDR1 reads MNHEY; CDR2 reads SVGAGI. The CDR3 loop is CASSQIASSSYEQYF. The CDR3, as DNA: TGTGCCAGCAGCCAAATAGCATCAAGCTCCTACGAGCAGTACTTC.

The table lists this clone with a few counts. The genes are TRBV18 and TRBJ2-2, with 8 bases lining up with TRBD1. CDR1 and CDR2 (germline): KGHSH, LQKENI. V gave up 6 bases and J gave up 4 bases; unmatched junction bases: 13. CDR3 length equals 17 residues. CDR3: CASSPALLTGGTGELFF. CDR3 DNA: TGTGCCAGCTCGCCGGCCCTACTCACAGGGGGCACCGGGGAGCTGTTTTTT.

The count of this clone is one. Written as DNA, the CDR3 is TGTGCCAGCAGCTTAGGTAGCTTTTACGAGCAGTACTTC. Protein sequence: CASSLGSFYEQYF. The V gene is TRBV11-2, the J gene TRBJ2-7; D remains unclear. The CDR3 contains 13 residues. V was trimmed by 1 base and J by 4 bases, leaving 8 bases between them. Germline lookup yields CDR1 SGHAT and CDR2 FQNNGV.

A few counts support this clone. V gene TRBV28 combines with J gene TRBJ2-5; D is perhaps TRBD1 (8 bases). V lost 8 bases and J 7 bases, leaving 14 bases between the germline ends. CDR3 size: 12 residues. Germline V gene sequence: CDR1 MDHEN, CDR2 SYDVKM. CDR3 sequence reads: CASRTGGGTQYF. DNA of the CDR3: TGTGCCAGCCGCACAGGGGGGGGGACCCAGTACTTC.

This clone was seen only a few times. This chain links TRBV4-3 with TRBJ2-7; 12 bases agree with TRBD2. The CDR3 spans 15 residues. Trimming took 4 bases from V and 1 from J; bases not matched to a gene: 2. Germline V gives CDR1 LGHNA, CDR2 YSLEER. CDR3 in DNA: TGCGCCAGCAGCCGACTAGCGGGGGAATCCTACGAGCAGTACTTC. This gives the protein CASSRLAGESYEQYF.

By sample fraction, this clone is medium-sized. The chain has TRBV7-3 and TRBJ2-1; 8 bases match TRBD2. Losses at the gene ends were 5 bases for V and 8 bases for J; bases not matched to a gene: 11. The CDR3 extends over 15 amino acids. From germline, CDR1 is SGHTA and CDR2 FQGTGA. CDR3 in DNA: TGTGCCAGCAGCACCGGGGGGGCCCGGCGCGATGAGCAGTTCTTC. Translated: CASSTGGARRDEQFF.

A remark on this clone: Given a much more abundant clone one base away, this may be a read error. Other DNA sequences in this sample translate to the same CDR3. V is TRBV29-1 and J is TRBJ1-2, with 9 bases that match TRBD1. Germline V gene sequence: CDR1 SQVTM, CDR2 ANQGSEA. This CDR3 comprises 15 residues. For the CDR3, the DNA is TGCAGCGTTGTCCGTGGGACAGGGCTCGACTATGGCTATACCTTC. It specifies CSVVRGTGLDYGYTF.

By sample share, this clone is medium-sized. Additional DNA sequences in this sample encode the identical CDR3. This chain links TRBV9 with TRBJ1-2; no firm D call. The V gene lost 7 bases and the J gene lost 4 bases, with 23 bases spanning the gap. This CDR3 is 16 amino acids long. Germline CDR1 and CDR2: SGDLS and YYNGEE. DNA for the CDR3: TGTGCCAGCGGTCCCTCCCCGGGCAGGTTTGTCTATGGCTACACCTTC. This codes for CASGPSPGRFVYGYTF.

The rearrangement links TRBV7-6 to TRBJ2-7; no firm D call. V shed 2 bases and J shed 7 bases, with 15 bases lying between them. This CDR3 is 14 amino acids long. Looked up from germline, CDR1 is SGHVS and CDR2 is FNYEAQ. CDR3 region: CASSLQDGLREQYF. In DNA form, the CDR3 reads TGTGCCAGCAGCTTACAGGACGGCCTTCGGGAGCAGTACTTC.

The chain is built from TRBV11-2 and TRBJ2-7; TRBD1 is a possible D gene (5 bases). The V end lost 2 bases, the J end lost 4 bases, and 12 bases lay between the germline ends. The CDR3 is 14 amino acids. CDR1 is SGHAT, CDR2 FQNNGV, per germline. The CDR3 here is CASSLSPAGYEQYF. CDR3 coding DNA: TGTGCCAGCAGCTTAAGCCCCGCAGGGTACGAGCAGTACTTC.

CDR3 in amino acids: CAWRGGGGGQETQYF. DNA for the CDR3: TGTGCCTGGCGCGGGGGGGGCGGGGGGCAAGAGACCCAGTACTTC. The rearrangement joins TRBV30 to TRBJ2-5; TRBD2 aligns across 9 bases. The germline CDR1 and CDR2 sequences are GTSNPN and SVGIG (reference sequence). This CDR3 has 15 amino acids. The junction had 9 bases not matched to a gene; V was cut back by 5 bases and J by 2 bases.

J is TRBJ2-7 and V is TRBV18; 10 bases are shared with TRBD1. Germline trimming cut 4 bases from V and 1 base from J; bases unmatched to any gene: 7. The germline V gene has CDR1 KGHSH and CDR2 LQKENI. The CDR3 extends over 16 amino acids. CDR3 region: CASSLPGQGQSYEQYF. The DNA for the CDR3 is TGTGCCAGCTCACTACCGGGACAGGGGCAGTCCTACGAGCAGTACTTC.

This clone has only a few counts. V and J are TRBV7-6 and TRBJ2-7; D possibly corresponds to TRBD2 (5 bases). Trimming took 6 bases from V and 6 from J, leaving 18 bases between them. The V gene's germline CDR1 is SGHVS and CDR2 FNYEAQ. There are 14 residues in the CDR3. The CDR3, as DNA: TGTGCCAGCAGGGCAGGCGGAACGGGATCCGAGCAGTACTTC. Its translation: CASRAGGTGSEQYF.

This rearrangement joins TRBV18 to TRBJ1-1; the D is unclear. V was cut by 10 bases and J by 1 base, with 13 bases left in between. The V gene's germline CDR1 is KGHSH and CDR2 LQKENI. There are 13 residues in the CDR3. The CDR3 loop is CATKTAKNTEAFF. Here the CDR3 DNA reads TGTGCCACCAAGACCGCTAAGAACACTGAAGCTTTCTTT.

The chain is built from TRBV6-5 and TRBJ1-2; possibly TRBD1 for D (5 bases). Germline V CDR1 and CDR2: MNHEY, SVGAGI. V gave up 9 bases and J gave up 6 bases, with 23 bases separating them. The CDR3 contains 15 residues. Written as DNA, the CDR3 is TGTGCCAGTCGGATAAAGACAGAAGTAGGGCATGGCTACACCTTC. Protein sequence: CASRIKTEVGHGYTF.

This clone ranks as medium-sized. CDR3 DNA sequence: TGTGCCAGCAGCCTCTCAGGGGATTCACCCCTCCACTTT. Translation: CASSLSGDSPLHF. The chain uses TRBV5-6 and TRBJ1-6; TRBD1 is a possible D gene (6 bases). The CDR3 is 13 residues long. Trimming pared 4 bases from V and 8 bases from J, leaving 10 bases between. From germline, CDR1 is SGHDT and CDR2 YYEEEE.

There are a few counts of this clone. The chain recombines TRBV18 with TRBJ2-2; no firm D call. The CDR3 runs to 14 residues. Per the germline V gene, CDR1 is KGHSH and CDR2 is LQKENI. Trimming cost V 3 bases and J 3 bases, with 8 bases left between them. Here the CDR3 reads CASSPGVDTGELFF. The CDR3 DNA is TGTGCCAGCTCACCCGGCGTGGACACCGGGGAGCTGTTTTTT.

The chain has TRBV23-1 and TRBJ1-6; 8 nucleotides line up with TRBD1. TRBV23-1 is an ORF, with its function uncertain. J was trimmed by 0 bases and V by 4 bases; bases with no gene match: 17. This CDR3 has 21 residues. The DNA for the CDR3 is TGCGCCAGCAGTCCTTCCTCCGGGACAGGCTTTAGGAGCTCCTATAATTCACCCCTCCACTTT. Translating it yields CASSPSSGTGFRSSYNSPLHF.